The present T cell receptor (beta chain) was sequenced within a study of cytomegalovirus exposure and HLA in healthy donors. This clone appeared a few times. The PCR contained 60 Vbeta and 13 Jbeta primers. Sequenced by immunoSEQ multiplex PCR; TCRdb stores in-frame clones only, minus some. The sample records over 200,000 clones, around 80% being singletons. Unmatched junction bases numbered 7, after V lost 5 bases and J lost 1 base. Per the germline V gene, CDR1 is LNHDA and CDR2 is SQIVND (reference sequence). CDR3 size: 15 residues. Sequenced sample: PBMCs. This TCR was recovered from a woman aged 60 to 75 in good health and CMV-seropositive. The genes are TRBV19 and TRBJ2-7; 8 nucleotides line up with TRBD1. This CDR3 reads CASSVAGTGSYEQYF. The CDR3 bases are TGTGCCAGTAGTGTTGCCGGGACAGGATCCTACGAGCAGTACTTC.